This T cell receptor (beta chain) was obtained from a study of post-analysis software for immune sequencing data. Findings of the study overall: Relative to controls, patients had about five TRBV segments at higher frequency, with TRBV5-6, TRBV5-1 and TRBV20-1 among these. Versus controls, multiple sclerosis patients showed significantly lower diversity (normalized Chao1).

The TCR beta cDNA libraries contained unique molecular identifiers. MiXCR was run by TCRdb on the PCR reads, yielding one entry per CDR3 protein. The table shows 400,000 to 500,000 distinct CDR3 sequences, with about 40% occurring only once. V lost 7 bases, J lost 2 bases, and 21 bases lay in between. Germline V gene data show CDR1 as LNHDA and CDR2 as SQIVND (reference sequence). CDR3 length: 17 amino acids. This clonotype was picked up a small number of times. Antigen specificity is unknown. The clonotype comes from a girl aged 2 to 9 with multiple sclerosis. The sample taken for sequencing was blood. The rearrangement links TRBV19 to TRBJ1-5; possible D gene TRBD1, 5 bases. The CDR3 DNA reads TGTGCCAGTACTCCCAAACGGGACCTGGAGGGCAATCAGCCCCAGCATTTT. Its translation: CASTPKRDLEGNQPQHF.